Listed here is a single T cell receptor beta chain. Its specificity is unknown. The data were taken from a study of T cell repertoires in cytomegalovirus infection. The wider study: Selection of CMV epitopes for the study included recently identified HLA-C-restricted and well-studied HLA-B-restricted ones.

Each CDR3 protein gets one entry after TCRdb re-called the reads with MiXCR. The sample shows roughly 70,000 distinct CDR3 sequences, roughly 20% of them seen only once. This CDR3 comprises 13 residues. Deletions cut 4 bases from V and 5 bases from J, with 10 bases between. Germline CDR1 SGHNT, CDR2 YENEEA. The gene calls are TRBV11-3 and TRBJ2-3; the D gene is possibly TRBD1 (6 bases). The sequenced sample was CD8+ T cells from cultured PBMCs, obtained from culture after CMV antigen stimulation. The TCR sequence derives from a human donor in good health (CMV status not recorded). Some clones in this sample may be carry-over from other donors' samples. CDR3 nucleotide sequence: TGTGCCAGCAGCTACAGGGAAATAGATACGCAGTATTTT. It specifies CASSYREIDTQYF.